This TCR beta chain was found in a study of patients and donors after allogeneic stem cell transplantation. This CDR3 region has 14 residues. Germline CDR1 is LNHNV and CDR2 is YYDKDF (reference sequence). V lost 7 bases and J lost 7; bases outside the gene matches: 8. TCRdb called the RT-PCR reads again in MiXCR, with one record for every CDR3 protein. The sample lists tens of thousands of distinct CDR3 sequences; around 6.8% were seen once. The sample consisted of blood, either unsorted or a sorted T cell fraction (not recorded which). This chain connects TRBV15 to TRBJ1-2; 11 bases fit TRBD1. This receptor was taken from a human donor who was either an allogeneic HSCT recipient or a stem cell or donor lymphocyte infusion donor (not recorded which). It is not recorded whose cells these are; they may come from a transplant donor. CDR3 loop: CATNWDRGSVGYTF. CDR3 in DNA: TGTGCCACCAACTGGGACAGGGGGTCCGTTGGCTACACCTTC.